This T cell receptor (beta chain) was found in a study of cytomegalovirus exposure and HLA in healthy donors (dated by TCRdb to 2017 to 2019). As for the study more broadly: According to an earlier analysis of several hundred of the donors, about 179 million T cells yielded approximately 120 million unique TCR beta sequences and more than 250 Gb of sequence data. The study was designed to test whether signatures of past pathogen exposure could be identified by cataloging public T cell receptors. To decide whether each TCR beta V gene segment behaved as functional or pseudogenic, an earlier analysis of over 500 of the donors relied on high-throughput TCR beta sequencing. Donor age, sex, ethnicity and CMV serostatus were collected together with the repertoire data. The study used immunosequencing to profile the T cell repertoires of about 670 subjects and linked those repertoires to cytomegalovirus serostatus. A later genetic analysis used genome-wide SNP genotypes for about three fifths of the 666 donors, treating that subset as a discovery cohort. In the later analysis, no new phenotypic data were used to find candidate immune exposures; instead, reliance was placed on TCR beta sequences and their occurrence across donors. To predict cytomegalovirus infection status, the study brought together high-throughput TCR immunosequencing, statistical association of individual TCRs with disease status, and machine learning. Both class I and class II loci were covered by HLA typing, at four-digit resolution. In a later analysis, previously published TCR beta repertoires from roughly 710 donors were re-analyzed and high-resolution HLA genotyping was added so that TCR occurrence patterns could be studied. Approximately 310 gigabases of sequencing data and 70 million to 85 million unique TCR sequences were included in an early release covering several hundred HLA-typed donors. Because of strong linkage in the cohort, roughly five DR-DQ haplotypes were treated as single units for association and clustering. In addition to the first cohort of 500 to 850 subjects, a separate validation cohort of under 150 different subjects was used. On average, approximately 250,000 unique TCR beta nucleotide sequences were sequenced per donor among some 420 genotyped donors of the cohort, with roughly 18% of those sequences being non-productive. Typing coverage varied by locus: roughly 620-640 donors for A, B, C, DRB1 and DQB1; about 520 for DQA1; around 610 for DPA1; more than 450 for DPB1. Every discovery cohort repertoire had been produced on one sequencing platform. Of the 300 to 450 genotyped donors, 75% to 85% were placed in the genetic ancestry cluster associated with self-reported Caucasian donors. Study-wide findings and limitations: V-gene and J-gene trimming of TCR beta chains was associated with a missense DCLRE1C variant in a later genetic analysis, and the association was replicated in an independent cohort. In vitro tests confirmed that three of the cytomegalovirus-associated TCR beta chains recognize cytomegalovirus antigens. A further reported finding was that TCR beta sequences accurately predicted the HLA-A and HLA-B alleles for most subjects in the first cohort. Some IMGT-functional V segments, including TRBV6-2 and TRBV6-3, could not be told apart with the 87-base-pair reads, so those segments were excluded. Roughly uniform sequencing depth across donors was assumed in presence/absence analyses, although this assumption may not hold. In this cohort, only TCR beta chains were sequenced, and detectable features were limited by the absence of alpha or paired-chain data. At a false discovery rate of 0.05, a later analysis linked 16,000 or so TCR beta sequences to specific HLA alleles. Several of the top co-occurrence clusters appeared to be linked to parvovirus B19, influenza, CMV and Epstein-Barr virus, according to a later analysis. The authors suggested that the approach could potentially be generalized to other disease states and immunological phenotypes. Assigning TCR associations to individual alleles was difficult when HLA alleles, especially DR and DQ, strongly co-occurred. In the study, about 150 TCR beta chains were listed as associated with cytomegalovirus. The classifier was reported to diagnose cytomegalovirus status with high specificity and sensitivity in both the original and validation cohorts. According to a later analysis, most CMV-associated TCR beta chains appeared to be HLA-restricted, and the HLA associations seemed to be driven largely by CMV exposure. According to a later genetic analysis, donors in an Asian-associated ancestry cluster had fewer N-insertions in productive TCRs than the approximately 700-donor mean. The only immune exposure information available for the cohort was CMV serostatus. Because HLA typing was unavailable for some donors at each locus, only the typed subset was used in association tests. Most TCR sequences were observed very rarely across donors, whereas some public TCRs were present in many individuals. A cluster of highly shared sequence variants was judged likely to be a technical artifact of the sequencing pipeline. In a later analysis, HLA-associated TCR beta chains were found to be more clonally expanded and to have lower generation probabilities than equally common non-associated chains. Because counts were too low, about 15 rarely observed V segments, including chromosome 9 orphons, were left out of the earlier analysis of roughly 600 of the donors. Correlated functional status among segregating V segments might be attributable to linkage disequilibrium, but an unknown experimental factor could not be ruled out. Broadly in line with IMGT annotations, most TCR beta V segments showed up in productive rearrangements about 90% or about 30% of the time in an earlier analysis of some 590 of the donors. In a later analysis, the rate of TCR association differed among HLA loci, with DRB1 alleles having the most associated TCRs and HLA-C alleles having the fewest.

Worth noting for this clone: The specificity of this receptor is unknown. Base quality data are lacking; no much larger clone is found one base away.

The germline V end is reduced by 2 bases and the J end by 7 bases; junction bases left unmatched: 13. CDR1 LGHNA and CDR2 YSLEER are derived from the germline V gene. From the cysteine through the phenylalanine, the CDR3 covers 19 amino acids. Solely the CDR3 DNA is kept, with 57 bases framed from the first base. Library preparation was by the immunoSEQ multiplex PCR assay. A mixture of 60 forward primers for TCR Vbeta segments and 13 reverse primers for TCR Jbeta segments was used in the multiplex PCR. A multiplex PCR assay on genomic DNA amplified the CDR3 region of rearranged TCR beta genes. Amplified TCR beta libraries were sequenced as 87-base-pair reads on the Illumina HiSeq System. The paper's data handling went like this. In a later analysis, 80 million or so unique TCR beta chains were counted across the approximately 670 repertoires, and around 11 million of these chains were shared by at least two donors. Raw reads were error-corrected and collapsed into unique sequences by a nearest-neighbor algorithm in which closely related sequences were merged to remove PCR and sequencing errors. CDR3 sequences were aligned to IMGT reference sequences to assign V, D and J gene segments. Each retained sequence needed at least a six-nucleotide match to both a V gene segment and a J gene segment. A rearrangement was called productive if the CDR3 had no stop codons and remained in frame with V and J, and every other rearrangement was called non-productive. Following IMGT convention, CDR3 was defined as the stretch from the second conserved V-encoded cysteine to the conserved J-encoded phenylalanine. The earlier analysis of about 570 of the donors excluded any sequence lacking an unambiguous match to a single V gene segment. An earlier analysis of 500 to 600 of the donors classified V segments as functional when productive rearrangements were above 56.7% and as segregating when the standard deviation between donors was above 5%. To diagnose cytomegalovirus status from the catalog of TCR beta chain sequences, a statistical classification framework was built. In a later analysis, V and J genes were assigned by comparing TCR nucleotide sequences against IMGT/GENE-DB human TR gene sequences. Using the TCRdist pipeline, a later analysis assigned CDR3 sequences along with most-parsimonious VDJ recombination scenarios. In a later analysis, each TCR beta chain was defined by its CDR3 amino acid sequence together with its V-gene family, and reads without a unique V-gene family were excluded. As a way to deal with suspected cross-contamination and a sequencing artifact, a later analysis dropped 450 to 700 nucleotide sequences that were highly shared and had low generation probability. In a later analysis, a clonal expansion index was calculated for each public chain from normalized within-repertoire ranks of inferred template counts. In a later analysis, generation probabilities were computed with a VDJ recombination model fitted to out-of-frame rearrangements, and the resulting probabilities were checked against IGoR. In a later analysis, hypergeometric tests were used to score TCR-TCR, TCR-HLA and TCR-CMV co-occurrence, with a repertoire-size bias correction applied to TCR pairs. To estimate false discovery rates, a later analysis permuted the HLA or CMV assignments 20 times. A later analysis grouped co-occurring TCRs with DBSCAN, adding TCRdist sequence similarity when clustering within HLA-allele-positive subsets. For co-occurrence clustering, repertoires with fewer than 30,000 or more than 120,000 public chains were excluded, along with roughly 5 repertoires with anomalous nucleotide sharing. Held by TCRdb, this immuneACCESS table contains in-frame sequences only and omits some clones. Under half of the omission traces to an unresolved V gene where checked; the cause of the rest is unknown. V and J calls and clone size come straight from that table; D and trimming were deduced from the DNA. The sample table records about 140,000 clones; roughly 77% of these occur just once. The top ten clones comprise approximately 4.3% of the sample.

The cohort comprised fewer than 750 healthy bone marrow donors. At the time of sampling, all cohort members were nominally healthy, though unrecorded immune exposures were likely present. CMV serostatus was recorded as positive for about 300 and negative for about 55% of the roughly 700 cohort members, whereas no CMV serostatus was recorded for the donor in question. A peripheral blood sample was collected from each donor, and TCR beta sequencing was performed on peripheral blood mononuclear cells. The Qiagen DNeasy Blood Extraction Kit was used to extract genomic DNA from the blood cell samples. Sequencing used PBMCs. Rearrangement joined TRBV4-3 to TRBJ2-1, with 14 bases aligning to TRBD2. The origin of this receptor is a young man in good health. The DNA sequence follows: TGCGCCAGCAGCCAAATGACTAGCGGGAGGGCCAGGAAAAATAATGAGCAGTTCTTC. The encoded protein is CASSQMTSGRARKNNEQFF.